A selection of T cell receptor beta chains follows, all from one sample in a study of T cell responses to AZD1222 COVID-19 vaccine. Some clones are missing from TCRdb's copy, which holds only in-frame ones; the method was immunoSEQ multiplex PCR. The sample consists of more than 150,000 clones, approximately 91% of them appearing once. This material consisted of peripheral blood, taken 28 days after the second AZD1222 dose. These receptors were collected from an adult who received the AZD1222 COVID-19 vaccine. CDR3s include the opening cysteine and the closing phenylalanine or tryptophan. The D gene is left open where the match is weak. The listing skips clone size in some rows; elsewhere it reads once, few, many or a size class.

>once|TRBJ1-2|TRBD1|TRBV7-3
TGTGCCAGCAGCCATCAGGGGGCTGACGGCTACACCTTC
CASSHQGADGYTF
>-|TRBJ2-1|-|TRBV27
TGTGCCAGCAGTCCCTCGGTGTTCAATGAGCAGTTCTTC
CASSPSVFNEQFF
>few|TRBJ1-6|-|TRBV28
TGTGCCAGCAGGATCGACAGACTCTCACCCCTCCACTTT
CASRIDRLSPLHF
>-|TRBJ2-7|TRBD2|TRBV27
TGTGCCAGCAGTCCCGGACTAGCCCGGACCTACGAGCAGTACTTC
CASSPGLARTYEQYF
>-|TRBJ1-2|-|TRBV7-2
TGTGCCAGCAGCCCGCGTGGGGGGGATGGCTACACCTTC
CASSPRGGDGYTF
>-|TRBJ2-1|TRBD2|TRBV2
TGTGCCAGCACCACTAGCGGGATCTACAATGAGCAGTTCTTC
CASTTSGIYNEQFF
>-|TRBJ2-2|TRBD2|TRBV27
TGTGCCAGCAGTTTTTCTAGCGGAAAGACCGGGGAGCTGTTTTTT
CASSFSSGKTGELFF
>-|TRBJ1-5|-|TRBV19
TGTGCCAGTAGTATGCGGTCAGCCAACCCACAGCCCCAGCATTTT
CASSMRSANPQPQHF
>-|TRBJ2-5|-|TRBV7-9
TGTGCCAGCGGACCTCTGGGGTACCAAGAGACCCAGTACTTC
CASGPLGYQETQYF
>-|TRBJ1-2|-|TRBV19
TGTGCCAGTAGCCCGGCGGCGGGGAAAAGGCTAGGGGACACCTTC
CASSPAAGKRLGDTF
>-|TRBJ2-7|-|TRBV7-8
TGTGCCAGTAAGACTACAGGGTCCTACGAGCAGTACTTC
CASKTTGSYEQYF
>-|TRBJ1-5|-|TRBV2
TGTGCCAGCAGTTTAAAAGTGTGGAATAGCAATCAGCCCCAGCATTTT
CASSLKVWNSNQPQHF
>-|TRBJ2-7|-|TRBV10-1
TGCGCCAGCAGTTCCGGACAGGAGCAGTACTTC
CASSSGQEQYF
>-|TRBJ2-7|TRBD2|TRBV9
TGTGCCAGCAGCTCCCCCCGTGAGGGGAGGGGCCCCTACGAGCAGTACTTC
CASSSPREGRGPYEQYF
>once|TRBJ1-5|TRBD1|TRBV28
TGTGCCAGCAGCCAACAGGGGGCGAGCAATCAGCCCCAGCATTTT
CASSQQGASNQPQHF
>-|TRBJ2-7|-|TRBV7-6
TGTGCCAGCAGCTTAGCGGGACCCCCCACGATCTACGAGCAGTACTTC
CASSLAGPPTIYEQYF
>-|TRBJ2-2|-|TRBV7-2
TGTGCCAGCAGCTCACCCAACACCGGGGAGCTGTTTTTT
CASSSPNTGELFF
>-|TRBJ2-3|TRBD1|TRBV9
TGTGCCAGCAGCGGAAGACAGGGGGCGCCTCGGGATACGCAGTATTTT
CASSGRQGAPRDTQYF
>-|TRBJ1-5|-|TRBV19
TGTGCCAGTAGTCCCGGTCTAGGAAGCAATCAGCCCCAGCATTTT
CASSPGLGSNQPQHF
>-|TRBJ1-1|TRBD1|TRBV29-1
TGCAGCGCTACCGACAGGGGGGCGAGATTAAACCCTGAAGCTTTCTTT
CSATDRGARLNPEAFF
>-|TRBJ2-2|TRBD2|TRBV28
TGTGCCAGCAGTTCAACCGGGACTAGCGACACCGGGGAGCTGTTTTTT
CASSSTGTSDTGELFF
>-|TRBJ2-7|TRBD2|TRBV27
TGTGCCAGCAGTTCGGGTAGCGGGAGGACGCCCTCCTACGAGCAGTACTTC
CASSSGSGRTPSYEQYF
>-|TRBJ2-7|-|TRBV29-1
TGCAGCGTTGGGGGAGGGGGTTTGTCCTACGAGCAGTACTTC
CSVGGGGLSYEQYF
>once|TRBJ1-6|-|TRBV4-1
TGCGCCAGCAGCCAAGAACCCGGGTTTAGGACCCTCCACTTT
CASSQEPGFRTLHF
>few|TRBJ2-7|TRBD1|TRBV24-1
TGTGCCACCAGTGACCTGGGGACAGGAGGCTCCTACGAGCAGTACTTC
CATSDLGTGGSYEQYF
>-|TRBJ2-7|-|TRBV18
TGTGCCAGCTCACTAGGTAGCGCGAGCTCCTACGAGCAGTACTTC
CASSLGSASSYEQYF
>-|TRBJ2-1|-|TRBV11-3
TGTGCCAGCAGCTTAGAACTGAATGAGCAGTTCTTC
CASSLELNEQFF
>-|TRBJ1-1|-|TRBV30
TGTGCCTGGAGTGTCCTTAACACTGAAGCTTTCTTT
CAWSVLNTEAFF
>-|TRBJ2-1|TRBD2|TRBV5-1
TGCGCCAGCAGCTTAGGACTAGATTCGTACAATGAGCAGTTCTTC
CASSLGLDSYNEQFF
>-|TRBJ1-1|-|TRBV23-1
TGCGCCAACCGCGGCTTAAAGAACACTGAAGCTTTCTTT
CANRGLKNTEAFF
>-|TRBJ2-1|-|TRBV7-9
TGTGCCAGCAGCTTAGGGGCGGGTATACTTAATGAGCAGTTCTTC
CASSLGAGILNEQFF
>-|TRBJ1-2|-|TRBV19
TGTGCCAGTAGTATAGAGGGCCCAGGGGTGGCGCAAGACTATGGCTACACCTTC
CASSIEGPGVAQDYGYTF
>-|TRBJ2-5|TRBD1|TRBV7-7
TGTGCTAGCAGCTCTGGCGAGGGGGCGAAGACCCAGTACTTC
CASSSGEGAKTQYF
>-|TRBJ2-7|-|TRBV2
TGTGCCAGCACGCGAGAAACAGACGAGCAGTACTTC
CASTRETDEQYF
>-|TRBJ2-3|-|TRBV9
TGTGCCAGCAGCCCGACTAGACCTAGCACAGATACGCAGTATTTT
CASSPTRPSTDTQYF
>-|TRBJ2-5|-|TRBV3-1/TRBV3-2
TGTGCCAGCAGCCAAGATATCGGCCAGGGACAGACCCAGTACTTC
CASSQDIGQGQTQYF
>-|TRBJ2-2|-|TRBV11-2
TGTGCCAGCAGCTCTATAGGGGGTAAAACCGGGGAGCTGTTTTTT
CASSSIGGKTGELFF
>-|TRBJ2-3|-|TRBV28
TGTGCCAGCAGTTTACCGGGTTCAACAGATACGCAGTATTTT
CASSLPGSTDTQYF
>few|TRBJ1-6|-|TRBV28
TGTGCCAGCAGTCAACAGCTCTTAGAATCACCCCTCCACTTT
CASSQQLLESPLHF
>-|TRBJ2-7|-|TRBV10-3
TGTGCCATCAGTGAAGGTCATACCGAGCAGTACTTC
CAISEGHTEQYF
>-|TRBJ2-1|-|TRBV18
TGTGCCAGCTCAGCCGGGACGCCGGTCTACAATGAGCAGTTCTTC
CASSAGTPVYNEQFF
>-|TRBJ2-7|-|TRBV20-1
TGCAGTGCTAGTCTCAACGCGGTATACGAGCAGTACTTC
CSASLNAVYEQYF